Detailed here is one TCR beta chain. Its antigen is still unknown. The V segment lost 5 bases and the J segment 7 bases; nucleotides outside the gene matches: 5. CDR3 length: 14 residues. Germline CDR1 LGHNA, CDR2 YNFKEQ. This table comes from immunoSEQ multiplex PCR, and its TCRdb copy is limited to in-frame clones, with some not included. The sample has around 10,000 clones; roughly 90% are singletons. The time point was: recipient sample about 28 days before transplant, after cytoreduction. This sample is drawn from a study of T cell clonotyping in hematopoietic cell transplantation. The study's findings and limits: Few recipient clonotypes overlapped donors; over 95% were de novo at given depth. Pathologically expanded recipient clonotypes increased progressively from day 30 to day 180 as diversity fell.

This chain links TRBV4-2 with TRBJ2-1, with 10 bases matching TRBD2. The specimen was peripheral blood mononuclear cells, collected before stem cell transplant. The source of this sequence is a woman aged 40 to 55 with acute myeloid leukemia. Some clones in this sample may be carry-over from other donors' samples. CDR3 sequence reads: CASSGSGRGNEQFF. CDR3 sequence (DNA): TGTGCCAGCAGCGGAAGCGGGAGGGGGAATGAGCAGTTCTTC.